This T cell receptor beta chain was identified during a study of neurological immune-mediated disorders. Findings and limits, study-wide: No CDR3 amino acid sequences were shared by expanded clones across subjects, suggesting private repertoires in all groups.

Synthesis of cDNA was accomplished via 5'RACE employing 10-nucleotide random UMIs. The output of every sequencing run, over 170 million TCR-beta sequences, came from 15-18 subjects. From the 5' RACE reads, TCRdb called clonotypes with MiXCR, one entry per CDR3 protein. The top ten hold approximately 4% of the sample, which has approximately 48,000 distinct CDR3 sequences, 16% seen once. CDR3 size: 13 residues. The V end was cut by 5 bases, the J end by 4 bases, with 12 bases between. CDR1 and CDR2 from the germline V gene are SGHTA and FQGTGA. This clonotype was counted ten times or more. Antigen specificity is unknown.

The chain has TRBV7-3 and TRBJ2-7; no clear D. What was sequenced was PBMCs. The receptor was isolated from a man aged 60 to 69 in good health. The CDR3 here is CASSLTLGYEQYF. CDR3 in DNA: TGTGCCAGCAGCCTCACGCTGGGATACGAGCAGTACTTC.